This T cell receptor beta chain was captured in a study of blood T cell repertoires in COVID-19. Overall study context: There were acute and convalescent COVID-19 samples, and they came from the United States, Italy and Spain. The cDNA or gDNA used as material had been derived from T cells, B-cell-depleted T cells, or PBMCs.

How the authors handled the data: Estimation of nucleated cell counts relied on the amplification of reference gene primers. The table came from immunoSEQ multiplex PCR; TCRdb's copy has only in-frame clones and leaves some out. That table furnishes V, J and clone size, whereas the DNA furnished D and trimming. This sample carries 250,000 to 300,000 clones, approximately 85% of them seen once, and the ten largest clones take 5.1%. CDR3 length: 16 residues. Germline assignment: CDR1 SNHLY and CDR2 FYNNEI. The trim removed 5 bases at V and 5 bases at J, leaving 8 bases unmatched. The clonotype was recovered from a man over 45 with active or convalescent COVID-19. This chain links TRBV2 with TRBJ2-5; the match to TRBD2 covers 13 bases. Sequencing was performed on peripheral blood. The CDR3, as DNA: TGTGCCAGCAGTCATAGACTAGCGGGAGGTCGGGAGACCCAGTACTTC. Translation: CASSHRLAGGRETQYF.